A single sample is the source of the 8 T cell receptor beta chains below, sequenced in a study of T cells in Graves' hyperthyroidism and ophthalmopathy (dated by TCRdb to between 2018 and 2021). The method behind the library was multiplex PCR. Sequencing was performed on an Illumina HiSeq 2000. The TCR beta CDR3 regions were amplified from the RNA transcripts. A first-round RT-PCR of the TCR CDR3 used the HTBI primer set with the Qiagen OneStep RT-PCR kit. TCRdb reanalyzed the raw reads on its own, using fastp at Q25 for trimming and MiXCR for clone calling, and kept in-frame beta chains. Every entry covers one CDR3 protein and lists the most common genes and DNA from its rows. The sample table records 750,000 to 950,000 distinct CDR3 sequences; around 39% of these occur just once. Of the sample, approximately 10% is held by the ten largest clones. The sample was blood. The receptors here all came from a young man with Graves' hyperthyroidism.

The V and J genes are TRBV6-6 and TRBJ2-5; no firm D call. The V and J ends lost 2 bases and 5 bases respectively, with 21 bases between them. The CDR3 extends over 17 amino acids. The germline V gene has CDR1 MNHNY and CDR2 SVGAGI (reference sequence). The CDR3 DNA follows: TGTGCCAGCAGTTACCGCCTACCGCAAGATTCTCTGGAGACCCAGTACTTC. Translated: CASSYRLPQDSLETQYF.

J is TRBJ1-6 and V is TRBV4-2; D not resolved. The V end was cut by 0 bases, the J end by 9 bases, with 12 bases between. The CDR3 covers 15 residues. Germline V CDR1 and CDR2: LGHNA, YNFKEQ. The CDR3 sequence: CASSQDGDPASPLHF. Written as DNA, the CDR3 is TGTGCCAGCAGCCAAGATGGGGATCCTGCTTCACCCCTCCACTTT.

This sequence joins TRBV7-8 and TRBJ2-5; 7 bases are shared with TRBD2. With 1 base clipped from V and 7 bases from J, the junction kept 3 bases outside the gene matches. The CDR3 runs 13 residues. The germline CDR1 and CDR2 sequences are SGHVS and FQNEAQ. The CDR3 loop reads CASSLDSGGTQYF. CDR3 nucleotides: TGTGCCAGCAGCTTAGATTCGGGGGGGACCCAGTACTTC.

The rearrangement joins TRBV3-1 to TRBJ1-1, with D hard to call. Trimming cost V 2 bases and J 2 bases, with 9 bases left between them. The CDR3 spans 14 residues. Germline values: CDR1 LGHDT, CDR2 YNNKEL (reference sequence). CDR3 nucleotide sequence: TGTGCCAGCAGCCAACCGGGCGGTAACACTGAAGCTTTCTTT. This translates into CASSQPGGNTEAFF. The full variable domain, rest sourced from reference TRBV3-1 and TRBJ1-1, is DTAVSQTPKYLVTQMGNDKSIKCEQNLGHDTMYWYKQDSKKFLKIMFSYNNKELIINETVPNRFSPKSPDKAHLNLHINSLELGDSAVYFCASSQPGGNTEAFFGQGTRLTVV.

This clonotype was seen more than once but under ten times. The chain joins TRBV20-1 to TRBJ1-5, with D hard to call. The CDR3 totals 15 residues. The germline V and J ends were trimmed by 0 bases and 1 base, with 10 bases remaining between them. Germline CDR1 reads DFQATT; CDR2 reads SNEGSKA (reference sequence). The CDR3 nucleotides are TGCAGTGCTAGAGAGGAGGGAATCAGCAATCAGCCCCAGCATTTT. It yields the protein CSAREEGISNQPQHF.

The chain is built from TRBV5-4 and TRBJ2-7; D not certain. The germline V gene has CDR1 SGHNT and CDR2 YYREEE (reference sequence). This CDR3 comprises 15 residues. V was shortened by 4 bases and J by 2 bases, with 16 bases between the two germline ends. CDR3 coding DNA: TGTGCCAGCAGCCAAGATAGCATCAGAGCCTACGAGCAGTACTTC. This translates into CASSQDSIRAYEQYF.

This rearrangement joins TRBV6-1 to TRBJ1-2; tentative D call: TRBD1 (5 bases). The CDR3 loop spans 15 amino acids. Germline CDR1 reads MNHNS; CDR2 reads SASEGT. Trimming shortened V by 2 bases and J by 6 bases, and 16 bases separated the two germline ends. The DNA of the CDR3 is TGTGCCAGCAGTGAACCCCCGGGGGGATTTGATGGCTACACCTTC. Translation: CASSEPPGGFDGYTF.

V usage is TRBV20-1 and J usage is TRBJ1-4; possible D gene TRBD1, 5 bases. Trimming removed 1 base at V and 2 bases at J, with 17 bases between. Germline CDR1 reads DFQATT; CDR2 reads SNEGSKA (reference sequence). CDR3 length: 17 amino acids. The CDR3 nucleotides read TGCAGTGCTAGAGGAGGGACCCCGGGGAGGACTAATGAAAAACTGTTTTTT. Amino acid sequence: CSARGGTPGRTNEKLFF.